This TCR beta chain was observed in a study of OX40 agonist ivuxolimab in advanced cancers. Study at large: With a range of about 20 to 79, age averaged roughly 60 years, and 75% to 90% were male.

The CDR3 totals 14 residues. Germline trimming cut 6 bases from V and 4 bases from J; bases unmatched to any gene: 6. Germline-derived CDR1 and CDR2 are SGHAT and FQDESV (reference sequence). Patients who had autoimmune disease history or got systemic immunosuppression were left out. Some clones are missing from TCRdb's copy, which holds only in-frame ones; the method was immunoSEQ multiplex PCR. The sample yields about 6,700 clones, about 94% seen once. The clonotype was recovered from an adult with an advanced solid tumor such as melanoma, head and neck, liver or kidney cancer. The V gene is TRBV11-1, the J gene TRBJ2-1, with 7 bases fitting TRBD1. This specimen consisted of CD4+ or CD8+ T cells sorted from blood, obtained in a trial of the OX40 agonist ivuxolimab. This chain's CDR3 is CASRPGQIYNEQFF. CDR3 DNA sequence: TGTGCCAGCAGGCCGGGACAGATATACAATGAGCAGTTCTTC. Full variable domain (missing parts from reference TRBV11-1 and TRBJ2-1): EAEVAQSPRYKITEKSQAVAFWCDPISGHATLYWYRQILGQGPELLVQFQDESVVDDSQLPKDRFSAERLKGVDSTLKIQPAELGDSAMYLCASRPGQIYNEQFFGPGTRLTVL.